This TCR beta chain was documented in a study of blood T cells in healthy people across ages (dated by TCRdb to about 2015). For the wider study: In model experiments, template switching captured roughly one uniquely barcoded TCR beta cDNA molecule for every two T cells. Using deep sequencing normalized with unique cDNA molecular identifiers, the study measured how TCR beta repertoire diversity changes with age. The donors were divided into four age groups: young (average around 17 years), middle-aged (about 40), aged (roughly 60) and long-lived (about 79). To avoid experimental bias, donors of different ages were spread randomly across the sequencing lanes. The study analyzed two additional independent replicas of 1 million unique cDNA reads from the same blood draw for two donors, one aged 18 to 29 and one aged 80 or older.

This clonotype has only a few counts. Its antigen is not yet known. No base quality values were provided; no much bigger clone lies one nucleotide off. The paper as a whole reports these results and caveats: Because donor CMV infection status was unknown, age-related changes in expanded clonotypes were potentially confounded. Estimates of total diversity from one million sequenced T cells were regarded as lower bounds and underestimates. Compared with the aged group, the long-lived group had more naive CD4+ T cells, fewer expanded clones and increased TCR diversity, a pattern suggesting age selection. Since profiling was done on bulk unsorted PBMCs, naive and antigen-experienced compartments could not be conclusively compared. Observed TCR beta diversity correlated strongly with the percentage of naive T cells measured by flow cytometry. Observed TCR beta diversity per million T cells fell roughly linearly with age, and a significant reduction was already apparent by age roughly 40.

The donors were roughly 40 Caucasian individuals from Russia, aged 6 to 90 years, who were systemically healthy. Approximately 10 milliliters of peripheral blood were collected from each donor into EDTA-treated Vacutainer tubes. Ficoll-Paque density-gradient centrifugation was used to isolate PBMCs, with at least 6.5 million per sample. Trizol reagent was used to extract total RNA from the PBMCs, yielding at least 6 micrograms per sample. Naive CD45RAhigh/CD27high T cell percentages were measured by flow cytometry on a PBMC aliquot from every donor. Library creation used 5' RACE. TCRdb records Illumina HiSeq 2500 as the sequencer. A second about 6 to 11 cycle PCR used a sample-barcoded 5' primer and a J-beta primer mix. Each TCR beta cDNA molecule received a unique molecular identifier from a template-switch 5' adaptor carrying 12 random nucleotides. At least 2.5 million CDR3-containing paired-end reads were obtained from each sample. First-strand cDNA synthesis was performed from all RNA using the Mint cDNA synthesis kit, with priming by a TRBC-specific oligonucleotide. After uracil-DNA glycosylase treatment, a first 18-cycle PCR used universal primers M1SS and BC2_uni_R on all cDNA. In the source study's methods: For normalization, 1 million high-quality reads were randomly selected from each sample, with every read carrying a distinct molecular identifier. Reads sharing molecular identifiers were discarded rather than binned into consensus sequences. MiTCR, set to a Q25 quality threshold and the strictest error-elimination algorithm, was used for CDR3 identification, clonotype clustering and error correction. A nonparametric unseen species model using Euler transformation provided a lower-bound estimate of total TCR beta diversity. TCRdb handled the public reads itself, with Q25 trimming in fastp and clone calling in MiXCR, and kept productive beta chains. Every entry covers one CDR3 protein and lists the most common genes and DNA from its rows. The V and J calls and clone size are TCRdb's, not the authors'. The sample table contains about 1.4 million distinct CDR3 sequences; only one count was recorded for roughly 60% of them. The top ten clones comprise 5.5% to 8% of the sample.

CDR1 SGHAT and CDR2 FQDESV are derived from the germline V gene (reference sequence). The V end loses 1 base and the J end loses 12 bases, and a stretch of 7 bases separates them. From cysteine to phenylalanine, the CDR3 is 11 amino acids long. Only the CDR3 part of the read is kept: 33 bases, read in frame from the first base. The chain couples TRBV11-1 to TRBJ2-1; no D gene can be assigned with confidence. This clonotype was sampled from a man younger than 35 in good health. Specimen: blood. The DNA reads TGTGCCAGCAGCTTAGACTCAACGCAGTTCTTC. Translated, it gives CASSLDSTQFF.